Following are 8 T cell receptor beta chains from one sample sequenced in a study of blood T cell repertoires in COVID-19. This table comes from immunoSEQ multiplex PCR, and its TCRdb copy is limited to in-frame clones, with some not included. The sample yields about 93,000 clones, more than 70% seen once. The sample consisted of peripheral blood. These receptors originate from a man aged 45-65 years with acute or convalescent COVID-19.

The genes are TRBV19 and TRBJ1-1; 8 bases map to TRBD1. Germline values: CDR1 LNHDA, CDR2 SQIVND (reference sequence). This CDR3 is built from 18 residues. The V segment lost 6 bases and the J segment 0 bases; nucleotides outside the gene matches: 15. CDR3 in amino acids: CASSSRKGQVLMNTEAFF. As DNA, the CDR3 is TGTGCCAGTAGCTCCCGAAAGGGACAGGTCTTAATGAACACTGAAGCTTTCTTT.

The V call is TRBV6-5, the J call TRBJ1-1; D is perhaps TRBD1 (5 bases). This CDR3 contains 11 residues. Germline CDR1 MNHEY, CDR2 SVGAGI. Trimming cost V 9 bases and J 10 bases, with 15 bases left between them. The CDR3: CASWKDNRAFF. In DNA, the CDR3 is TGTGCCAGTTGGAAGGACAACCGAGCTTTCTTT.

This rearrangement joins TRBV11-3 to TRBJ2-7, with D possibly matching TRBD2 (5 bases). V was pared by 1 base and J by 5 bases, with 12 bases between. Germline V gene data show CDR1 as SGHNT and CDR2 as YENEEA. The CDR3 spans 14 residues. As DNA, the CDR3 is TGTGCCAGCAGCTTAGTGTGGGGAGTCGACGAGCAGTACGTC. It yields the protein CASSLVWGVDEQYV.

This chain uses TRBV2 with TRBJ1-5; D call uncertain. This CDR3 contains 13 residues. The germline CDR1 and CDR2 sequences are SNHLY and FYNNEI. Trimming left V 7 bases short and J 4 bases short, with 11 bases between. In DNA, the CDR3 is TGTGCCAGCACGGGTGATTTTAATCAGCCCCAGCATTTT. It translates to CASTGDFNQPQHF.

This clone was recorded a few times. The chain carries TRBV28 and TRBJ2-7; D ambiguous. From germline, CDR1 is MDHEN and CDR2 SYDVKM. There are 11 residues in the CDR3. Trimming removed 5 bases from V and 3 bases from J, with 5 bases in between. CDR3 nucleotides: TGTGCCAGCAGTCCCCACTACGAGCAGTACTTC. Encoded protein: CASSPHYEQYF. The full variable domain, rest sourced from reference TRBV28 and TRBJ2-7, is DVKVTQSSRYLVKRTGEKVFLECVQDMDHENMFWYRQDPGLGLRLIYFSYDVKMKEKGDIPEGYSVSREKKERFSLILESASTNQTSMYLCASSPHYEQYFGPGTRLTVT.

The chain recombines TRBV7-2 with TRBJ2-3, with TRBD1 identical over 7 bases. This CDR3 contains 21 residues. The trim removed 0 bases at V and 3 bases at J, leaving 21 bases unmatched. Per the germline V gene, CDR1 is SGHTA and CDR2 is FQGNSA. Here the CDR3 DNA reads TGTGCCAGCAGCTTAGCCCCCCGAACTCTAGGACAGGCCCGAGGAACAGATACGCAGTATTTT. Encoded protein: CASSLAPRTLGQARGTDTQYF.

V and J are TRBV7-2 and TRBJ1-6; the D gene is possibly TRBD1 (6 bases). Germline V gives CDR1 SGHTA, CDR2 FQGNSA. V was clipped by 4 bases and J by 10 bases, with 14 bases between them. This CDR3 is built from 14 residues. This CDR3 is CASSSTGIQSPLHF. The CDR3 coding sequence is TGTGCCAGCAGCTCTACAGGGATTCAGTCACCCCTCCACTTT.

The V call is TRBV4-1, the J call TRBJ1-5; D gene uncertain. CDR1 and CDR2 (germline): MGHRA, YSYEKL. Trimming stripped 2 bases from V and 7 bases from J, with 9 bases between. CDR3 length equals 13 residues. The CDR3 DNA follows: TGCGCCAGCAGCCAAAACAGTAGACAGCCCCAGCATTTT. Protein product: CASSQNSRQPQHF.